This TCR beta chain was recorded in a study of cytomegalovirus exposure and HLA in healthy donors. Points on this clone: Its target is unknown.

This PCR relied on a set of 60 Vbeta primers and 13 Jbeta primers. Only in-frame clones appear in the TCRdb table, and some are missing; sequencing was by immunoSEQ multiplex PCR. The data show 210,000 or so clones, with around 78% seen just once and about 0.45% held by the top ten. Findings and limits, study-wide: A later analysis linked about 17,000 TCR beta sequences to HLA alleles at 0.05 false discovery rate. According to an earlier analysis, most TCR beta V segments yielded productive rearrangements about 90% or about 30% of the time. Among CMV-associated TCR beta chains, most appeared HLA-restricted in a later analysis. When the data were analyzed later, several of the most significant clusters appeared to be linked to common viral pathogens.

The source of this sequence is a boy between 5 and 17 years old in good health and CMV-seronegative. The sample was PBMCs.

In DNA, the CDR3 is TGTGCCAGCAGCCAAGATGGGAGCGGGAGGGATTATACCGGGGAGCTGTTTTTT. It codes for CASSQDGSGRDYTGELFF. The rearrangement links TRBV4-2 to TRBJ2-2; 10 bases agree with TRBD2. The CDR3 has 18 residues. Trimming at V came to 0 bases and at J to 5 bases, leaving 9 bases not matched to a gene. Germline V lookup: CDR1 LGHNA, CDR2 YNFKEQ.